This T cell receptor beta chain was observed in a study of blood T cell repertoires in COVID-19. Whole-study context: The United States, Italy and Spain supplied acute and convalescent COVID-19 samples.

The CDR3 has 14 amino acids. Trimming cost V 1 base and J 3 bases; bases outside gene matches: 2. Germline V CDR1 and CDR2: SGHTA, FQGTGA. In its sample, this clone was seen a few times. TCRdb keeps only in-frame clones here, not all; method: immunoSEQ multiplex PCR. Of around 80,000 clones listed, approximately 85% are singletons. The V call is TRBV7-3, the J call TRBJ2-7; 8 bases fit TRBD2. The sample consisted of peripheral blood. This TCR was sampled from a man aged 50 to 59 with COVID-19, enrolled during active disease. The CDR3 is CASSLMGTSYEQYF. The CDR3 coding sequence is TGTGCCAGCAGCTTAATGGGGACTAGCTACGAGCAGTACTTC.